Following are 29 T cell receptor beta chains from one sample sequenced in a study of blood T cells in healthy people across ages. Combining a sample-barcoded 5' primer with a J-beta primer mix, a second PCR ran for about 6 to 11 cycles. TCRdb ran MiXCR on the 5' RACE reads and lists one entry per CDR3 protein. The sample holds about 830,000 distinct CDR3 sequences, approximately 67% seen once. Sequencing input: blood. The receptors come from a man younger than 45 in good health.

The chain couples TRBV7-2 to TRBJ2-5, with 7 bases matching TRBD1. V shed 5 bases, J shed 5 bases, and the junction held 8 bases outside the gene matches. In germline, CDR1 is SGHTA, CDR2 FQGNSA. The CDR3 length is 14 residues. This CDR3 reads CASSPQTGTETQYF. The CDR3 bases are TGTGCCAGCAGCCCGCAGACAGGGACGGAGACCCAGTACTTC.

V usage is TRBV25-1 and J usage is TRBJ2-4, with 7 bases fitting TRBD1. V shed 2 bases and J 8 bases; nucleotides not matched to a gene: 6. This CDR3 has 14 amino acids. CDR1 is MGHDK, CDR2 SYGVNS, per germline. CDR3 sequence: CASSEATGKYIQYF. In DNA, the CDR3 is TGTGCCAGCAGTGAAGCGACAGGGAAGTACATTCAGTACTTC.

V and J are TRBV7-9 and TRBJ1-2, with 10 bases aligning to TRBD1. Germline lookup yields CDR1 SEHNR and CDR2 FQNEAQ (reference sequence). The J segment lost 7 bases and the V segment lost 0 bases, leaving 8 bases of the junction unmatched. The CDR3 has 16 amino acids. The DNA for the CDR3 is TGTGCCAGCAGCTTAGCGATTGGGACAGGGGCATCTGGCTACACCTTC. As protein: CASSLAIGTGASGYTF. Based on the CDR3 plus reference TRBV7-9 and TRBJ1-2, the full variable domain is DTGVSQNPRHKITKRGQNVTFRCDPISEHNRLYWYRQTLGQGPEFLTYFQNEAQLEKSRLLSDRFSAERPKGSFSTLEIQRTEQGDSAMYLCASSLAIGTGASGYTFGSGTRLTVV.

This clonotype came up a few times. The J gene is TRBJ2-2, the V gene TRBV12-3 or TRBV12-4; D is undetermined. Trimming stripped 1 base from V and 7 bases from J, with 7 bases between. The CDR3 has 13 amino acids. The chain's CDR3 is CASSLDGDGELFF. The CDR3, as DNA: TGTGCCAGCAGTTTAGATGGCGACGGGGAGCTGTTTTTT.

In its sample, this clonotype was seen a few times. The rearrangement joins TRBV12-3 or TRBV12-4 to TRBJ1-6; no definite D call. With 5 bases removed from V and 5 bases from J, the gap between germline ends came to 7 bases. The CDR3 runs to 13 residues. DNA for the CDR3: TGTGCCAGCAGTAGTACAGATAATTCACCCCTCCACTTT. It yields the protein CASSSTDNSPLHF.

V is TRBV11-1 and J is TRBJ1-6; D is unresolved. This CDR3 contains 15 residues. The V gene lost 1 base and the J gene lost 6 bases, with 10 bases spanning the gap. From germline, CDR1 is SGHAT and CDR2 FQDESV (reference sequence). The CDR3, as DNA: TGTGCCAGCAGCTTAGTCGGGGAGGGTAATTCACCCCTCCACTTT. Protein: CASSLVGEGNSPLHF.

The chain employs TRBV10-3 and TRBJ2-3, with TRBD2 identical over 10 bases. This CDR3 comprises 14 residues. V lost 2 bases to trimming and J lost 5 bases; unmatched junction nucleotides: 1. Germline lookup yields CDR1 ENHRY and CDR2 SYGVKD. As DNA, the CDR3 is TGTGCCATCAGTGAGAGGACTAGCGGAGATACGCAGTATTTT. It translates to CAISERTSGDTQYF.

The chain recombines TRBV12-3 or TRBV12-4 with TRBJ1-2, with unresolved D. This CDR3 spans 12 amino acids. V lost 10 bases to trimming and J lost 6 bases, with 15 bases between them. In DNA, the CDR3 is TGTGCCACTCTAGTAGGAGGGCATGGCTACACCTTC. This sequence encodes CATLVGGHGYTF.

The chain couples TRBV6-6 to TRBJ1-2; D gene ambiguous. V lost 0 bases to trimming and J lost 6 bases, with 2 bases between them. The CDR3 sequence is 11 residues long. Germline-derived CDR1 and CDR2 are MNHNY and SVGAGI (reference sequence). Written as DNA, the CDR3 is TGTGCCAGCAGTTACTCCGATGGCTACACCTTC. Encoded protein: CASSYSDGYTF.

This chain joins TRBV6-1 and TRBJ2-5; TRBD1 or TRBD2 may be the D gene (6 bases each). TRBJ2-7 explains the end of the DNA better; the J call may be wrong. The germline gives CDR1 MNHNS, CDR2 SASEGT. The CDR3 is 13 amino acids. This chain's CDR3 is CASSGGSVYEQYF. The CDR3 nucleotides are TGTGCCAGCAGCGGGGGCTCGGTCTACGAGCAGTACTTC.

The table lists this clonotype with a few counts. The chain recombines TRBV27 with TRBJ2-7, with 9 bases fitting TRBD2. With 5 bases clipped from V and 0 bases from J, the junction kept 5 bases outside the gene matches. The germline gives CDR1 MNHEY, CDR2 SMNVEV (reference sequence). This CDR3 is 15 amino acids long. CDR3 in amino acids: CASSPSGASSYEQYF. The DNA of the CDR3 is TGTGCCAGCAGTCCTAGCGGGGCCAGCTCCTACGAGCAGTACTTC.

This clonotype was counted once. The chain carries TRBV5-1 and TRBJ2-1, with TRBD1 matching 9 bases. Germline V lookup: CDR1 SGHRS, CDR2 YFSETQ. The V and J ends lost 3 bases and 9 bases, in that order; junction bases with no gene match: 10. This CDR3 is built from 15 residues. In DNA, the CDR3 is TGCGCCAGCAGCTCCGGGACAGGGAAGGCAAGTGAGCAGTTCTTC. It codes for CASSSGTGKASEQFF.

The chain joins TRBV7-3 to TRBJ2-3; the D gene is possibly TRBD1 (6 bases). The germline V gene encodes CDR1 SGHTA and CDR2 FQGTGA. The CDR3 length is 14 residues. Deletions cut 4 bases from V and 3 bases from J, with 11 bases between. The CDR3 bases are TGTGCCAGCAGCTCTCAGGGGTGGACAGATACGCAGTATTTT. This sequence encodes CASSSQGWTDTQYF.

This chain joins TRBV20-1 and TRBJ2-7, with D maybe TRBD1 (7 bases). Germline CDR1 is DFQATT and CDR2 is SNEGSKA (reference sequence). CDR3 size: 14 residues. The V end was cut by 1 base, the J end by 1 base, with 11 bases between. The CDR3: CSARAGDSSYEQYF. In DNA, the CDR3 is TGCAGTGCTAGAGCGGGGGACAGTTCCTACGAGCAGTACTTC.

Only a few counts were recorded for this clonotype. The rearrangement joins TRBV29-1 to TRBJ1-2, with 7 bases lining up with TRBD1. The junction had 5 bases not matched to a gene; V was cut back by 2 bases and J by 8 bases. CDR1 is SQVTM, CDR2 ANQGSEA, per germline. The CDR3 runs 12 residues. In DNA, the CDR3 is TGCAGCGTTGAAAAGAGGGGGCGAGGCTACACCTTC. Its translation: CSVEKRGRGYTF.

This clonotype came up once. The chain uses TRBV3-1 and TRBJ2-5; 10 bases match TRBD2. Per germline, CDR1 LGHDT and CDR2 YNNKEL (reference sequence). The V gene end was trimmed by 6 bases and the J gene end by 5 bases; junction bases not matched to a gene: 6. CDR3 length: 14 residues. The CDR3 DNA is TGTGCCAGCAGGCCTAGCGGGAGTGGGGAGACCCAGTACTTC. Its protein is CASRPSGSGETQYF.

The chain has TRBV4-3 and TRBJ1-2, with D unresolved. Germline V lookup: CDR1 LGHNA, CDR2 YSLEER. With 0 bases removed from V and 8 bases from J, the gap between germline ends came to 13 bases. The CDR3 consists of 14 residues. CDR3 amino acids: CASSQETSGWGYTF. In nucleotides, the CDR3 is TGCGCCAGCAGCCAAGAAACATCCGGCTGGGGCTACACCTTC.

Worth noting for this clonotype: The junction differs from germline at one of its ends, possibly a read error. The genes are TRBV2 and TRBJ2-7, with unresolved D. This CDR3 is 12 amino acids long. Per germline, CDR1 SNHLY and CDR2 FYNNEI. For the CDR3, the DNA is TGTGCCAGCAGTGACAGGTTCTACGAGCGGTACTTC. Translating it yields CASSDRFYERYF.

This clonotype was seen a single time. The V call is TRBV10-3, the J call TRBJ2-3; 9 bases line up with TRBD2. The germline V gene encodes CDR1 ENHRY and CDR2 SYGVKD. Unmatched junction bases numbered 7, after V lost 3 bases and J lost 6 bases. The CDR3 is 15 residues long. The CDR3 DNA reads as TGTGCCATCAGTGATTTGAGCGGGGGGACCGATACGCAGTATTTT. Protein sequence: CAISDLSGGTDTQYF.

This clonotype was recorded a few times. J is TRBJ2-1 and V is TRBV7-8; D not certain. The germline CDR1 and CDR2 sequences are SGHVS and FQNEAQ. The CDR3 spans 13 residues. Trimming shortened V by 5 bases and J by 5 bases, and 10 bases separated the two germline ends. This CDR3 is CASSLRAHNEQFF. The CDR3 DNA reads TGTGCCAGCAGCCTAAGGGCCCACAATGAGCAGTTCTTC.

Details on this clonotype: A junction boundary mismatches the germline segment, possibly from a read error. The V and J genes are TRBV2 and TRBJ1-1; 8 bases are a match to TRBD1. CDR1 is SNHLY and CDR2 is FYNNEI in the germline V gene. The CDR3 runs to 16 residues. CDR3 region: CASFPRAGGQGTGAFF. For the CDR3, the DNA is TGTGCCAGCTTCCCTCGGGCAGGGGGCCAAGGCACTGGAGCTTTCTTT.

V and J are TRBV7-2 and TRBJ2-6; a weak D match, TRBD1 (6 bases). The V and J ends lost 3 bases and 4 bases respectively, with 13 bases between them. The CDR3 contains 16 residues. CDR1 is SGHTA, CDR2 FQGNSA, per germline. For the CDR3, the DNA is TGTGCCAGCAGCTTTAGCACAGGGAGAGGGGCCAACGTCCTGACTTTC. It is translated as CASSFSTGRGANVLTF.

This sequence joins TRBV6-2 or TRBV6-3 and TRBJ2-3; tentatively, D is TRBD2 (6 bases). CDR1 is MNHEY, CDR2 SVGEGT, per germline. This CDR3 is 16 amino acids long. V lost 0 bases and J lost 1, with 11 bases in between. The CDR3 coding sequence is TGTGCCAGCAGTTACTCCACGGGACTGGGCACAGATACGCAGTATTTT. Translating it yields CASSYSTGLGTDTQYF.

V is TRBV9 and J is TRBJ2-7, with 11 positions matching TRBD2. From germline, CDR1 is SGDLS and CDR2 YYNGEE. The CDR3 runs to 16 residues. Germline trimming cut 3 bases from V and 0 bases from J; bases unmatched to any gene: 5. The CDR3 nucleotides read TGTGCCAGCAGCGCTTCTAGCGGGGGGAGCTCCTACGAGCAGTACTTC. The encoded protein is CASSASSGGSSYEQYF.

The J gene is TRBJ2-3, the V gene TRBV9, with D perhaps given as TRBD1 or TRBD2 (5 bases each). Trimming took 0 bases from V and 2 from J, leaving 13 bases between them. CDR1 is SGDLS, CDR2 YYNGEE, per germline. The CDR3 covers 16 residues. This chain's CDR3 is CASSVGGTELTDTQYF. The CDR3 nucleotides are TGTGCCAGCAGCGTAGGTGGGACGGAGCTCACAGATACGCAGTATTTT.

The CDR3 loop reads CASTLAGPGEQYF. CDR3 DNA: TGTGCCAGCACCCTGGCAGGGCCGGGCGAGCAGTACTTC. The chain links TRBV3-1 to TRBJ2-7, with D perhaps TRBD1 (5 bases). Germline lookup yields CDR1 LGHDT and CDR2 YNNKEL (reference sequence). Trimming took 7 bases from V and 6 from J, leaving 16 bases between them. The CDR3 totals 13 residues.

The chain couples TRBV6-5 to TRBJ1-5, with D uncertain. The CDR3 runs 14 residues. Trimming took 5 bases from V and 5 from J, leaving 13 bases between them. Looked up from germline, CDR1 is MNHEY and CDR2 is SVGAGI. The chain's CDR3 is CASSDRQFDQPQHF. The CDR3 DNA reads as TGTGCCAGCAGTGACCGTCAATTTGATCAGCCCCAGCATTTT.

This clonotype was counted once. This chain uses TRBV4-3 with TRBJ2-7, with TRBD2 matching over 9 bases. The J call may be mistaken, given a closer DNA end match to TRBJ2-5. This CDR3 is built from 16 residues. Germline CDR1 and CDR2: LGHNA and YSLEER. CDR3 coding DNA: TGCGCCAGCAGCCAAGTAGGCGCGGGGGGGCCGGAGACCCAGTACTTC. Translating it yields CASSQVGAGGPETQYF.

The rearrangement joins TRBV6-1 to TRBJ1-2; no clear D gene. CDR1 is MNHNS, CDR2 SASEGT, per germline. V was clipped by 8 bases and J by 3 bases, with 16 bases between them. The CDR3 spans 14 residues. The CDR3 spells CASVEDEGDYGYTF. DNA of the CDR3: TGTGCCAGCGTCGAGGACGAGGGAGACTATGGCTACACCTTC.